The 22 T cell receptor beta chains below were found in one sample sequenced in a study of blood T cell repertoires in COVID-19. Only in-frame clones appear in the TCRdb table, and some are missing; sequencing was by immunoSEQ multiplex PCR. Here the sample spans over 85,000 clones, 80% to 95% being singletons. The sequenced sample consisted of peripheral blood. The source is a man aged 18 to 30 with acute or convalescent COVID-19.

The CDR3 region is CASSAARQGTGPNYGYTF. The CDR3, as DNA: TGTGCCAGCAGCGCCGCACGGCAGGGGACAGGGCCGAACTATGGCTACACCTTC. The V and J genes are TRBV9 and TRBJ1-2; the match to TRBD1 covers 9 bases. Looked up from germline, CDR1 is SGDLS and CDR2 is YYNGEE. There are 18 residues in the CDR3. J lost 2 bases, V lost 3 bases, and 14 bases had no gene match.

V gene TRBV10-2 combines with J gene TRBJ1-6; maybe TRBD1 (5 bases). The CDR3 length is 14 residues. Germline V gene lookup returns CDR1 WSHSY and CDR2 SAAADI. The ends were cut back, 4 bases at V and 8 bases at J, with 12 bases in the middle. The CDR3 spells CASSVRVGDSPLHF. In DNA form, the CDR3 reads TGCGCCAGCAGTGTAAGGGTAGGGGATTCACCCCTCCACTTT.

This rearrangement joins TRBV27 to TRBJ2-7, with 9 positions matching TRBD2. The CDR3 length is 20 residues. With 4 bases clipped from V and 6 bases from J, the junction kept 25 bases outside the gene matches. Germline CDR1 MNHEY, CDR2 SMNVEV (reference sequence). The CDR3 DNA reads as TGTGCCAGCAGTTATCGGGGGGGTAGGACTAGCGCTCCATGGGATGCCGAGCAGTACTTC. Protein sequence: CASSYRGGRTSAPWDAEQYF.

V gene TRBV5-1 combines with J gene TRBJ1-4, with D hard to call. V was trimmed by 0 bases and J by 5 bases, leaving 8 bases between them. Germline V lookup: CDR1 SGHRS, CDR2 YFSETQ. The CDR3 contains 14 residues. The CDR3 sequence is CASSLGPVNEKLFF. The CDR3 bases are TGCGCCAGCAGCTTGGGCCCGGTAAATGAAAAACTGTTTTTT.

The genes are TRBV5-1 and TRBJ2-5, with 11 positions matching TRBD2. The CDR3 runs to 16 residues. Germline CDR1 SGHRS, CDR2 YFSETQ. The trim removed 4 bases at V and 0 bases at J, leaving 5 bases unmatched. The CDR3 spells CASSIIAGGNQETQYF. The CDR3 DNA sequence: TGCGCCAGCAGCATAATAGCGGGAGGGAACCAAGAGACCCAGTACTTC.

V gene TRBV24-1 combines with J gene TRBJ1-5; tentative D call: TRBD1 (6 bases). V was pared by 2 bases and J by 0 bases, with 16 bases between. The CDR3 runs 18 residues. Germline CDR1 KGHDR, CDR2 SFDVKD. The DNA for the CDR3 is TGTGCCACCAGTGATTCGAGACAGGTAGATTATAGCAATCAGCCCCAGCATTTT. Encoded protein: CATSDSRQVDYSNQPQHF.

The V call is TRBV27, the J call TRBJ1-6, with D unresolved. The CDR3 is 15 amino acids. V was cut by 2 bases and J by 10 bases, with 15 bases left in between. CDR1 MNHEY and CDR2 SMNVEV come from the germline V gene (reference sequence). Written as DNA, the CDR3 is TGTGCCAGCAGTTTAAAGGAGAGTTTTGACTCACCCCTCCACTTT. As protein: CASSLKESFDSPLHF.

The chain uses TRBV3-1 (or the pseudogene TRBV3-2) and TRBJ1-6; 8 bases fit TRBD1. V dropped 3 bases and J dropped 10; count of bases not matched to a gene: 8. The CDR3 loop spans 15 amino acids. Germline V CDR1 and CDR2: LGHDT, YNNKEL (reference sequence). The CDR3 sequence: CASSHRTGSGSPLHF. Here the CDR3 DNA reads TGTGCCAGCAGCCATCGGACAGGGTCAGGATCACCCCTCCACTTT.

This clone was observed once. The V call is TRBV6-5, the J call TRBJ2-3; D might be TRBD2 (5 bases). V lost 5 bases to trimming and J lost 4 bases, with 13 bases between them. CDR1 and CDR2 from the germline V gene are MNHEY and SVGAGI. The CDR3 length is 14 residues. The CDR3 loop is CASSRGPSADTQYF. The CDR3, as DNA: TGTGCCAGCAGTCGCGGGCCATCCGCAGATACGCAGTATTTT.

This clone was counted only a few times. This chain uses TRBV27 with TRBJ1-5, with a possible D match to TRBD1 (6 bases). The CDR3 spans 13 residues. The ends were cut back, 3 bases at V and 5 bases at J, with 8 bases in the middle. Germline CDR1 and CDR2: MNHEY and SMNVEV (reference sequence). The CDR3 DNA sequence: TGTGCCAGCAGTTTCGGACAGCATCAGCCCCAGCATTTT. This sequence encodes CASSFGQHQPQHF.

CDR3 nucleotide sequence: TGTGCCAGCAGTCAGCGACCCAACTATGGCTACACCTTC. Translation gives CASSQRPNYGYTF. The chain combines TRBV27 with TRBJ1-2; no firm D call. CDR1 is MNHEY and CDR2 is SMNVEV in the germline V gene (reference sequence). Between the trimmed V and J ends, which lost 5 bases and 2 bases, there was a span of 9 bases. The CDR3 totals 13 residues.

The rearrangement joins TRBV18 to TRBJ2-7, with 9 bases that match TRBD1. The CDR3 spans 14 residues. J gave up 5 bases and V 3 bases, and 5 bases lay outside the gene matches. Germline CDR1 and CDR2: KGHSH and LQKENI. As DNA, the CDR3 is TGTGCCAGCTCACCCGGGACAGGGACGCACGAGCAGTACTTC. It encodes CASSPGTGTHEQYF.

The chain joins TRBV7-8 to TRBJ2-3; TRBD2 aligns across 10 bases. The germline V gene encodes CDR1 SGHVS and CDR2 FQNEAQ. This CDR3 region has 18 residues. Trimming at V came to 1 base and at J to 4 bases, leaving 11 bases not matched to a gene. This CDR3 is CASSLELAGRGLADTQYF. In DNA, the CDR3 is TGTGCCAGCAGCTTAGAACTAGCGGGGCGGGGTCTCGCAGATACGCAGTATTTT.

The V gene is TRBV24-1, the J gene TRBJ2-3, with 7 nucleotides matching TRBD1. Germline values: CDR1 KGHDR, CDR2 SFDVKD. The CDR3 spans 15 residues. Trimming cost V 2 bases and J 12 bases; bases outside gene matches: 13. As DNA, the CDR3 is TGTGCCACCAGTGATTCAGCTAGTGGGACAGCCACCCAGTATTTT. Translation: CATSDSASGTATQYF.

The chain joins TRBV3-1 (or the pseudogene TRBV3-2) to TRBJ2-3, with TRBD1 matching over 8 bases. CDR1 and CDR2 from the germline V gene are LGHDT and YNNKEL (reference sequence). J was trimmed by 1 base and V by 3 bases; bases with no gene match: 9. This CDR3 is built from 17 residues. The CDR3 bases are TGTGCCAGCAGCCACGGAAGGGCAGGGGGCGGCACAGATACGCAGTATTTT. Translating it yields CASSHGRAGGGTDTQYF.

This chain uses TRBV5-8 with TRBJ2-1; D may be TRBD2 (6 bases). V was cut by 5 bases and J by 7 bases, with 16 bases left in between. The CDR3 runs 14 residues. The germline V gene encodes CDR1 SGHTS and CDR2 YDEGEE. DNA of the CDR3: TGTGCCAGCAGTAATGGGTTAGGGAGGAATGAGCAGTTCTTC. This codes for CASSNGLGRNEQFF. Using reference TRBV5-8 and TRBJ2-1 for the parts outside the CDR3, the full variable domain is EAGVTQSPTHLIKTRGQQATLRCSPISGHTSVYWYQQALGLGLQFLLWYDEGEERNRGNFPPRFSGRQFPNYSSELNVNALELEDSALYLCASSNGLGRNEQFFGPGTRLTVL.

This chain uses TRBV18 with TRBJ2-7; D ambiguous. CDR3 length: 14 residues. Germline CDR1 reads KGHSH; CDR2 reads LQKENI. The V and J ends lost 8 bases and 3 bases respectively, with 17 bases between them. The DNA of the CDR3 is TGTGCCAGCCCACGCTCAAGCGTTGGCTACGAGCAGTACTTC. It is translated as CASPRSSVGYEQYF.

The chain employs TRBV19 and TRBJ1-2, with TRBD1 identical over 10 bases. The CDR3 extends over 17 amino acids. The junction had 9 bases not matched to a gene; V was cut back by 1 base and J by 4 bases. Germline assignment: CDR1 LNHDA and CDR2 SQIVND (reference sequence). The CDR3 is CASSIADRGRDGYGYTF. CDR3 sequence (DNA): TGTGCCAGTAGTATAGCCGACAGGGGGCGAGATGGCTATGGCTACACCTTC.

V usage is TRBV4-2 and J usage is TRBJ2-3, with 12 positions matching TRBD1. Germline CDR1 reads LGHNA; CDR2 reads YNFKEQ. The CDR3 extends over 18 amino acids. V lost 0 bases and J lost 2; bases outside the gene matches: 6. As DNA, the CDR3 is TGTGCCAGCAGCCAAGAAGACGAGGGACAGGGGGCCACAGATACGCAGTATTTT. Protein product: CASSQEDEGQGATDTQYF.

This sequence joins TRBV5-8 and TRBJ1-5; D gene uncertain. The CDR3 has 13 amino acids. V lost 3 bases and J 6 bases, leaving 10 bases between the germline ends. Germline loops: CDR1 SGHTS, CDR2 YDEGEE. The CDR3 nucleotides are TGTGCCAGCAGCTCCGGCAGGCGTCAGCCCCAGCATTTT. This codes for CASSSGRRQPQHF.

The chain employs TRBV11-2 and TRBJ2-6; 8 bases fit TRBD1. Germline V CDR1 and CDR2: SGHAT, FQNNGV. The CDR3 length is 18 residues. After removal of 3 bases from V and 1 base from J, the junction contained 8 bases not matched to a gene. CDR3 protein: CASSFSGTGFSGANVLTF. The CDR3 region has the DNA TGTGCCAGCAGCTTTTCCGGGACAGGCTTTTCTGGGGCCAACGTCCTGACTTTC.

This clone was picked up one time. V usage is TRBV6-5 and J usage is TRBJ1-4, with D possibly TRBD1 on 6 matching bases. The V end was cut by 6 bases, the J end by 8 bases, with 19 bases between. The CDR3 sequence is 15 residues long. CDR1 is MNHEY and CDR2 is SVGAGI in the germline V gene. The CDR3 DNA is TGTGCCAGCAGCATAACGGGGGGCCTAGCCGAAAAACTGTTTTTT. Its protein is CASSITGGLAEKLFF.